The clone carrying this T cell receptor beta chain was found a few times. Authors' processing steps: Estimation of nucleated cell counts relied on the amplification of reference gene primers. Clones were sequenced by immunoSEQ multiplex PCR, and TCRdb holds only the in-frame ones, with some missing. V and J calls and clone size come straight from that table; D and trimming were deduced from the DNA. The sample lists about 400,000 clones, 80% to 90% occurring once. This sample is drawn from a study of blood T cell repertoires in COVID-19. For the study at large: Specimens from acute and convalescent COVID-19 originated in the United States, Italy and Spain. PBMCs, B-cell-depleted T cells, or T cells were the source of the cDNA or gDNA that made up the material.

Material for sequencing was peripheral blood. This TCR was recovered from a woman aged 30 to 39 with acute or convalescent COVID-19.

The CDR3 loop reads CAGSSGKETQYF. DNA for the CDR3: TGTGCCGGGTCTAGCGGAAAAGAGACCCAGTACTTC. The chain combines TRBV28 with TRBJ2-5, with 7 positions matching TRBD2. Per germline, CDR1 MDHEN and CDR2 SYDVKM. CDR3 length: 12 residues. The ends lost 11 bases at V and 3 bases at J; junction bases unmatched: 6.